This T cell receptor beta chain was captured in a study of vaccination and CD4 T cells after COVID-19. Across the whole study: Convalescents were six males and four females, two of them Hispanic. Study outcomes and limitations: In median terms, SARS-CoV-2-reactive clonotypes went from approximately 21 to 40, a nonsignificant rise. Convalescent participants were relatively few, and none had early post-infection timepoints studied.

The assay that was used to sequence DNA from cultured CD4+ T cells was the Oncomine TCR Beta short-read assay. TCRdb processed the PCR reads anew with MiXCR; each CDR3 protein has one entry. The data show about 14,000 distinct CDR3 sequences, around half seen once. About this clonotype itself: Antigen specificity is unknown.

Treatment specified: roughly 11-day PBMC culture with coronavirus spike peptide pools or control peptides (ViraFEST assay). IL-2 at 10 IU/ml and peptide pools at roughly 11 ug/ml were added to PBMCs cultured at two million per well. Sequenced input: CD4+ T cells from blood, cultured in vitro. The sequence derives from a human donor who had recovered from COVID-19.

The CDR3 region has the DNA TGTGCCAGCAGCTCGAGTCTAGCGGGAGTTGGGACCCAGTACTTC. As protein: CASSSSLAGVGTQYF. The rearrangement uses TRBV11-2 and TRBJ2-5; 10 nucleotides align to TRBD2. V shed 4 bases, J shed 7 bases, and the junction held 9 bases outside the gene matches. The germline CDR1 and CDR2 sequences are SGHAT and FQNNGV. The CDR3 has 15 amino acids. The complete variable domain, with remaining parts taken from reference TRBV11-2 and TRBJ2-5, reads EAGVAQSPRYKIIEKRQSVAFWCNPISGHATLYWYQQILGQGPKLLIQFQNNGVVDDSQLPKDRFSAERLKGVDSTLKIQPAKLEDSAVYLCASSSSLAGVGTQYFGPGTRLLVL.